This T cell receptor beta chain stems from a study of blood T cell repertoires in COVID-19. About the study: Both acute and convalescent COVID-19 samples were obtained from the United States, Italy and Spain. In each case, the material was cDNA or gDNA derived from T cells, B-cell-depleted T cells, or PBMCs.

In the source study's methods: Amplification of reference gene primers was used by the study to estimate nucleated cell counts. TCRdb keeps only in-frame clones here, not all; method: immunoSEQ multiplex PCR. The DNA gave D and trimming, while V, J and clone size come from that table. The sample shows roughly 120,000 clones, around 89% of them seen only once. Trimming removed 3 bases at V and 3 bases at J, with 9 bases between. There are 13 residues in the CDR3. The germline CDR1 and CDR2 sequences are KGHSH and LQKENI. The chain couples TRBV18 to TRBJ2-7; D is uncertain. Source material: peripheral blood. The receptor comes from a woman aged 45-65 years with acute or convalescent COVID-19. The CDR3 sequence: CASSPYQDYEQYF. DNA for the CDR3: TGTGCCAGCTCACCCTATCAGGACTACGAGCAGTACTTC. The full variable domain, its missing parts supplied by reference TRBV18 and TRBJ2-7, is NAGVMQNPRHLVRRRGQEARLRCSPMKGHSHVYWYRQLPEEGLKFMVYLQKENIIDESGMPKERFSAEFPKEGPSILRIQQVVRGDSAAYFCASSPYQDYEQYFGPGTRLTVT.